This TCR beta chain originates from a study of cytomegalovirus exposure and HLA in healthy donors. Note on this clone: No antigen is known for it.

Assay used: immunoSEQ multiplex PCR; TCRdb lists only in-frame clones, some missing. The sample holds under 150,000 clones, about 88% seen once. The CDR3 totals 14 residues. Unmatched junction bases numbered 7, after V lost 5 bases and J lost 4 bases. CDR1 is SGHAT, CDR2 FQNNGV, per germline. Study conclusions and caveats: Through in vitro validation, three CMV-associated chains were shown to be specific for CMV antigens. Later, an analysis found that TCR clusters from the first cohort tended to co-occur in the roughly 110 validation repertoires. Reported performance of the classifier showed diagnosis of cytomegalovirus status with high specificity and sensitivity. The authors listed around 150 TCR beta chains as cytomegalovirus-associated.

The sample consisted of PBMCs. The receptor was derived from a man between 18 and 29 years old in good health and CMV-seropositive. The rearrangement uses TRBV11-2 and TRBJ2-7; 8 positions agree with TRBD1. DNA of the CDR3: TGTGCCAGCAGCCCCGGGACAGGAACGTACGAGCAGTACTTC. Translating gives CASSPGTGTYEQYF.